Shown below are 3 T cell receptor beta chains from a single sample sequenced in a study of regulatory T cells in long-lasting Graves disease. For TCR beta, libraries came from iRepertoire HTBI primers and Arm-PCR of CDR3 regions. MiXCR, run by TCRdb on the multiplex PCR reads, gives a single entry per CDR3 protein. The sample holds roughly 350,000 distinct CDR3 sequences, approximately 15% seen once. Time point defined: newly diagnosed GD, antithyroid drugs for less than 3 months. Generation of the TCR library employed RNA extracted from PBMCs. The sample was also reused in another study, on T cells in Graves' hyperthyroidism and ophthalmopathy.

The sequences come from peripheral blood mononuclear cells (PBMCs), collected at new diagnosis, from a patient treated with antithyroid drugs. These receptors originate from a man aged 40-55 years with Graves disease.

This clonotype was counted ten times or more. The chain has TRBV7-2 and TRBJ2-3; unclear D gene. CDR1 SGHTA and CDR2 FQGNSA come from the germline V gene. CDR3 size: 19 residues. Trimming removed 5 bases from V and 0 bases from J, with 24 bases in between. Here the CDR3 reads CASSRRVGSNFYSTDTQYF. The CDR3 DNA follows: TGTGCCAGCAGCCGACGGGTCGGATCAAATTTCTATAGCACAGATACGCAGTATTTT.

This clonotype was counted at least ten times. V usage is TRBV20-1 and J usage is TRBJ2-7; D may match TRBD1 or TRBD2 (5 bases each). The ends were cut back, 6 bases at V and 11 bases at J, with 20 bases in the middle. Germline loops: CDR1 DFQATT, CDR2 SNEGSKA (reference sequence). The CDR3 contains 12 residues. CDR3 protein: CSASIGTAQEYF. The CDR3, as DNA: TGCAGTGCCTCGATTGGGACGGCTCAGGAGTACTTC.

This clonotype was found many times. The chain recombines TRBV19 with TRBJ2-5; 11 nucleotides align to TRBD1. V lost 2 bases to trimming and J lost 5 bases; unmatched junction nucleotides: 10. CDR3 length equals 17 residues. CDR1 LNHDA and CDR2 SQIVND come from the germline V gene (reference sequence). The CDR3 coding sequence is TGTGCCAGTAGTATAACCGGGACAGGGGGTCGGACGGAGACCCAGTACTTC. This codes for CASSITGTGGRTETQYF.